The entry below describes one T cell receptor beta chain. Its matching antigen is unknown. cDNA libraries for TCR beta contained unique molecular identifiers. MiXCR was run by TCRdb on the PCR reads, yielding one entry per CDR3 protein. Of hundreds of thousands of distinct CDR3 sequences detected, roughly 47% appear once; the ten largest clones hold under 2%. Germline CDR1 SGDLS, CDR2 YYNGEE. This CDR3 contains 16 residues. Deletions cut 3 bases from V and 2 bases from J, with 17 bases between. This sample stems from a study of post-analysis software for immune sequencing data. General observations from the study: Samples made in the same batch grouped tightly together by F measure. There was significantly lower normalized Chao1 diversity in multiple sclerosis patients than in controls. The five TRBV segments detected at higher frequency in patients than in controls included TRBV5-6, TRBV5-1 and TRBV20-1.

The TCR originated in a girl aged 10-17 years with multiple sclerosis. The V and J genes are TRBV9 and TRBJ2-5; D possibly corresponds to TRBD2 (8 bases). Sequencing used blood. CDR3 loop: CASSEVAGQLQETQYF. The CDR3 DNA follows: TGTGCCAGCAGCGAGGTAGCGGGACAGCTTCAAGAGACCCAGTACTTC. Using reference TRBV9 and TRBJ2-5 for the parts outside the CDR3, the full variable domain is DSGVTQTPKHLITATGQRVTLRCSPRSGDLSVYWYQQSLDQGLQFLIQYYNGEERAKGNILERFSAQQFPDLHSELNLSSLELGDSALYFCASSEVAGQLQETQYFGPGTRLLVL.